Shown below are 8 T cell receptor beta chains from a single sample sequenced in a study of blood T cell repertoires in COVID-19. Here immunoSEQ multiplex PCR was the method, and the copy in TCRdb shows in-frame clones only, minus some. Among about 210,000 clones, roughly 78% were seen once, and the ten largest hold 9.5% to 15%. Material: peripheral blood. These receptors were obtained from a middle-aged woman with acute or convalescent COVID-19.

This clone appeared a few times. The chain joins TRBV12-3 or TRBV12-4 to TRBJ1-1; 7 bases map to TRBD1. Trimming took 7 bases from V and 1 from J; bases not matched to a gene: 3. The CDR3 has 13 amino acids. In DNA form, the CDR3 reads TGTGCCAGCATAGAGGGGGCGAACACTGAAGCTTTCTTT. Translation: CASIEGANTEAFF.

V is TRBV21-1 and J is TRBJ2-1; TRBD1 is the table's D call, not checked against the DNA. TRBV21-1 is marked as a pseudogene. The CDR3 is 15 amino acids. CDR3 in DNA: TGTGCCAGCAGCGTTAAGGGACAGGTCGCTTACGAGCAGTTCTTC. Amino acids: CASSVKGQVAYEQFF.

The chain couples TRBV7-2 to TRBJ1-2; 11 nucleotides line up with TRBD1. Germline CDR1 and CDR2: SGHTA and FQGNSA. The CDR3 length is 16 residues. V gave up 4 bases and J gave up 8 bases; unmatched junction bases: 12. The CDR3 reads CASSSPGQGVFIGYTF. The CDR3 nucleotides are TGTGCCAGCAGCTCTCCGGGACAGGGGGTTTTTATAGGCTACACCTTC.

This chain connects TRBV6-5 to TRBJ2-3; tentatively, D is TRBD1 (6 bases). Germline CDR1 reads MNHEY; CDR2 reads SVGAGI. The germline V and J ends were trimmed by 6 bases and 8 bases, with 15 bases remaining between them. The CDR3 is 13 amino acids. The CDR3, as DNA: TGTGCCAGCAGCTTCAACAGGGAAGGTACGCAGTATTTT. Protein product: CASSFNREGTQYF.

This clone showed up just once. The rearrangement uses TRBV7-2 and TRBJ2-5, with TRBD2 identical over 14 bases. The V gene's germline CDR1 is SGHTA and CDR2 FQGNSA. This CDR3 region has 18 residues. The trim removed 7 bases at V and 4 bases at J, leaving 14 bases unmatched. The CDR3 loop reads CASTRTGTSGSSRETQYF. The CDR3 bases are TGTGCCAGCACAAGAACCGGGACTAGCGGGAGCTCGCGAGAGACCCAGTACTTC.

Of note for this clone: An end of the junction does not agree with germline; a read error may underlie this. The chain couples TRBV10-3 to TRBJ2-7; D not certain. Germline V gene sequence: CDR1 ENHRY, CDR2 SYGVKD. The CDR3 totals 11 residues. CDR3 in DNA: TGTGCCATCAGTGATTTGAGGCGGATACACTTC. Residues: CAISDLRRIHF.

This clone was detected a few times. The rearrangement joins TRBV15 to TRBJ2-4; D is possibly TRBD2 (5 bases). Germline CDR1 is LNHNV and CDR2 is YYDKDF (reference sequence). V shed 0 bases and J shed 16 bases, with 16 bases lying between them. The CDR3 loop spans 13 amino acids. The CDR3 DNA reads TGTGCCACCAGCAGAGACCAAAGAGGGAAACGATACTTC. Amino acids: CATSRDQRGKRYF.

The chain joins TRBV2 to TRBJ2-2, with 9 bases aligning to TRBD1. The CDR3 covers 15 residues. CDR1 is SNHLY and CDR2 is FYNNEI in the germline V gene. The trim removed 6 bases at V and 7 bases at J, leaving 9 bases unmatched. The CDR3 coding sequence is TGTGCCAGCAGCGGCTACAGGGGGCGCGGCGGGGAGCTGTTTTTT. Translated: CASSGYRGRGGELFF.